This T cell receptor (beta chain) was identified during a study of T cell responses to AZD1222 COVID-19 vaccine. Broader study findings: At baseline, just a handful of AZD1222 recipients tested seropositive.

With respect to this clone: The antigen remains unidentified.

This CDR3 is 15 amino acids long. V was trimmed by 2 bases and J by 5 bases, leaving 15 bases between them. Germline CDR1 and CDR2: MNHEY and SVGEGT. TCRdb's copy holds only in-frame clones and misses some; the assay was immunoSEQ multiplex PCR. The data hold under 150,000 clones, with 92% observed a single time. The clonotype comes from an adult who received the AZD1222 COVID-19 vaccine. The chain has TRBV6-2 or TRBV6-3 and TRBJ2-5; D is undetermined. The sample here was peripheral blood, taken 28 days after the second AZD1222 dose. The DNA for the CDR3 is TGTGCCAGCAGTTACAGGACCCCTCGGCGGGAGACCCAGTACTTC. This codes for CASSYRTPRRETQYF.